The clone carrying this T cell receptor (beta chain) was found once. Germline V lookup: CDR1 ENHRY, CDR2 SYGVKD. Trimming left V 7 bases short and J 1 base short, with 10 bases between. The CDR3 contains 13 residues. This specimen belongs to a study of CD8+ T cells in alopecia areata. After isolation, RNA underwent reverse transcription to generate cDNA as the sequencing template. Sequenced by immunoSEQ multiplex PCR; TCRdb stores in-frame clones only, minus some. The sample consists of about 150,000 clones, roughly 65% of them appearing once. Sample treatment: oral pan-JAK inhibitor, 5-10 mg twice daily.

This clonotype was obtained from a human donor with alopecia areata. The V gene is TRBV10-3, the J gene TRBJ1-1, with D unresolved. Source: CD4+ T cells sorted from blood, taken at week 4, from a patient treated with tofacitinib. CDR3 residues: CAITSQWNTEAFF. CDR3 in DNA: TGTGCCATCACCTCACAGTGGAACACTGAAGCTTTCTTT.